This T cell receptor beta chain was sequenced for a study of T-cell reconstitution after alpha-beta-depleted transplantation in children. The TCRbeta library incorporated unique molecular identifiers. From the PCR reads, TCRdb called clonotypes with MiXCR, one entry per CDR3 protein. The sample holds just under 150,000 distinct CDR3 sequences, roughly 9% seen once. In this sample, this clonotype turned up a few times. This CDR3 contains 15 residues. With 1 base removed from V and 4 bases from J, the gap between germline ends came to 13 bases. From germline, CDR1 is SGHTA and CDR2 FQGTGA. This clonotype originated in a female patient aged 2 to 10 who had a stem cell transplant for congenital amegakaryocytic thrombocytopenia, so the T cells may come from the graft donor. The sample was PBMCs, mostly from graft donor cells, taken 180 days after TCRalphabeta/CD19-depleted stem cell transplant. V gene TRBV7-3 combines with J gene TRBJ1-2; perhaps TRBD1 as D (6 bases). DNA of the CDR3: TGTGCCAGCAGCTTAAGGGACACATCAACCTATGGCTACACCTTC. It specifies CASSLRDTSTYGYTF. Full variable domain (rest looked up from reference TRBV7-3 and TRBJ1-2): GAGVSQTPSNKVTEKGKYVELRCDPISGHTALYWYRQSLGQGPEFLIYFQGTGAADDSGLPNDRFFAVRPEGSVSTLKIQRTERGDSAVYLCASSLRDTSTYGYTFGSGTRLTVV.